Presented here are 26 T cell receptor beta chains from one specimen sequenced in a study of T cells in localized non-small cell lung cancer. The repertoire was sequenced with immunoSEQ multiplex PCR; TCRdb's copy has only in-frame clones and lacks some. Seen here are roughly 40,000 clones, roughly four fifths observed once, and the top ten hold roughly 8%. Sequencing was performed on PBMCs, taken before any cancer treatment. The receptors were gathered from a man aged 40-75 years with stage II lung adenocarcinoma.

This clone was observed a single time. CDR3 DNA: TGTGCCAGCAGCTCCCGCCTTAGCTCCTACGAGCAGTACTTC. This gives the protein CASSSRLSSYEQYF. This chain uses TRBV7-9 with TRBJ2-7; D unclear. The germline V gene has CDR1 SEHNR and CDR2 FQNEAQ (reference sequence). This CDR3 is built from 14 residues. V lost 4 bases and J lost 0, with 10 bases in between.

V and J are TRBV7-6 and TRBJ2-1, with D tentatively TRBD1 (7 bases). This CDR3 comprises 12 residues. Germline CDR1 and CDR2: SGHVS and FNYEAQ. The V and J ends lost 5 bases and 13 bases respectively, with 15 bases between them. As DNA, the CDR3 is TGTGCCAGCAGCCAGGGGGAGGCAGCCCAGTTCTTC. This codes for CASSQGEAAQFF.

The chain has TRBV7-2 and TRBJ2-5, with 10 bases that match TRBD2. The germline gives CDR1 SGHTA, CDR2 FQGNSA. This CDR3 has 14 amino acids. V lost 4 bases, J lost 4 bases, and 3 bases stayed unmatched. The CDR3 region has the DNA TGTGCCAGCAGCTCAACTAGCGGGGTAGAGACCCAGTACTTC. It translates to CASSSTSGVETQYF.

The chain carries TRBV13 and TRBJ2-1; no definite D call. V was shortened by 6 bases and J by 5 bases, with 14 bases between the two germline ends. The CDR3 sequence is 14 residues long. Germline V gene sequence: CDR1 PRHDT, CDR2 FYEKMQ (reference sequence). In DNA, the CDR3 is TGTGCCAGCAGGCCTAGGCTGTCGGACAATGAGCAGTTCTTC. This codes for CASRPRLSDNEQFF.

For this clone: A junction boundary mismatches the germline segment, possibly from a read error. Other DNA sequences within the sample encode an identical CDR3. The CDR3 DNA sequence: TGCGCCACCAGCAGAGATCAAGGAACCGGGGAGCTGTTTTTT. This translates into CATSRDQGTGELFF. V gene TRBV15 combines with J gene TRBJ2-2; no definite D call. This CDR3 has 14 residues. Germline-derived CDR1 and CDR2 are LNHNV and YYDKDF (reference sequence).

The J gene is TRBJ2-2, the V gene TRBV5-1, with 10 bases that match TRBD1. The germline V gene encodes CDR1 SGHRS and CDR2 YFSETQ. Trimming at V came to 3 bases and at J to 4 bases, leaving 3 bases not matched to a gene. This CDR3 comprises 15 residues. CDR3 DNA: TGCGCCAGCAGCTACGGGACAGGGGTCACCGGGGAGCTGTTTTTT. Protein: CASSYGTGVTGELFF.

This clone appeared once. The gene calls are TRBV2 and TRBJ1-3; D may be TRBD1 (5 bases). The CDR3 consists of 15 residues. V shed 7 bases and J shed 0 bases, with 13 bases lying between them. Germline V gene sequence: CDR1 SNHLY, CDR2 FYNNEI. The CDR3: CASKSGTLSGNTIYF. The CDR3 coding sequence is TGTGCCAGCAAGTCGGGGACCCTCTCTGGAAACACCATATATTTT.

The chain joins TRBV28 to TRBJ2-3, with D unclear. V lost 7 bases and J lost 4, with 21 bases in between. Germline V gene lookup returns CDR1 MDHEN and CDR2 SYDVKM. This CDR3 spans 16 amino acids. Here the CDR3 DNA reads TGTGCCAGCATTCCCTCTGGTGTGCGTAGTGCAGATACGCAGTATTTT. Its protein is CASIPSGVRSADTQYF. Using reference TRBV28 and TRBJ2-3 for the parts outside the CDR3, the full variable domain is DVKVTQSSRYLVKRTGEKVFLECVQDMDHENMFWYRQDPGLGLRLIYFSYDVKMKEKGDIPEGYSVSREKKERFSLILESASTNQTSMYLCASIPSGVRSADTQYFGPGTRLTVL.

The chain combines TRBV7-2 with TRBJ1-5, with D perhaps TRBD1 (5 bases). Between the trimmed V and J ends, which lost 2 bases and 2 bases, there was a span of 7 bases. Germline loops: CDR1 SGHTA, CDR2 FQGNSA. This CDR3 has 14 amino acids. DNA for the CDR3: TGTGCCAGCAGCTTATCGGGGGGCAATCAGCCCCAGCATTTT. Protein product: CASSLSGGNQPQHF.

The J gene is TRBJ2-7, the V gene TRBV28, with TRBD1 matching over 8 bases. CDR3 length: 15 residues. Trimming at V came to 6 bases and at J to 3 bases, leaving 10 bases not matched to a gene. Germline V lookup: CDR1 MDHEN, CDR2 SYDVKM. CDR3 in DNA: TGTGCCAGCAGGGGGCCGGGACAGGCGTTCTACGAGCAGTACTTC. Translation gives CASRGPGQAFYEQYF.

The chain combines TRBV2 with TRBJ2-4; D possibly matches TRBD1 or TRBD2 (6 bases each). The CDR3 consists of 15 residues. Looked up from germline, CDR1 is SNHLY and CDR2 is FYNNEI. Deletions cut 6 bases from V and 7 bases from J, with 19 bases between. The CDR3 coding sequence is TGTGCCAGCAGCCGTCAGGAGGGGGGATGGAACATTCAGTACTTC. Translated: CASSRQEGGWNIQYF.

The genes are TRBV6-6 and TRBJ1-1; the D gene is possibly TRBD1 (5 bases). Looked up from germline, CDR1 is MNHNY and CDR2 is SVGAGI (reference sequence). With 5 bases removed from V and 4 bases from J, the gap between germline ends came to 8 bases. This CDR3 is built from 12 residues. CDR3 sequence (DNA): TGTGCCAGCAGTGACGACAGCACTGAAGCTTTCTTT. It encodes CASSDDSTEAFF.

This clone was counted a few times. The rearrangement links TRBV5-6 to TRBJ1-6, with 8 bases aligning to TRBD1. The germline CDR1 and CDR2 sequences are SGHDT and YYEEEE. The CDR3 has 15 amino acids. V was clipped by 2 bases and J by 10 bases; unmatched bases: 8. CDR3 sequence reads: CASSFRTGQSSPLHF. Here the CDR3 DNA reads TGTGCCAGCAGCTTTAGGACAGGGCAGAGCTCACCCCTCCACTTT.

The genes are TRBV25-1 and TRBJ2-5; no clear D gene. Germline V gives CDR1 MGHDK, CDR2 SYGVNS. Trimming took off 6 bases at V and 2 bases at J, with 13 bases between the two ends. The CDR3 runs to 14 residues. CDR3 DNA: TGTGCCAGCAGGAGGACGGAAAAACAAGAGACCCAGTACTTC. Amino acid sequence: CASRRTEKQETQYF.

This rearrangement joins TRBV9 to TRBJ1-2; D may be TRBD1 (6 bases). Deletions cut 4 bases from V and 3 bases from J, with 13 bases between. The CDR3 totals 14 residues. The germline V gene encodes CDR1 SGDLS and CDR2 YYNGEE. The CDR3 DNA reads as TGTGCCAGCAGCTTCCAGACAGGCGACTATGGCTACACCTTC. Its protein is CASSFQTGDYGYTF.

This clone was detected a few times. The J gene is TRBJ1-4, the V gene TRBV6-6, with no clear D. The length of the CDR3 is 13 residues. The germline CDR1 and CDR2 sequences are MNHNY and SVGAGI (reference sequence). V dropped 5 bases and J dropped 10 bases, with 14 bases sitting between them. This chain's CDR3 is CASSPTSATKLFF. The CDR3 bases are TGTGCCAGCAGTCCCACTTCGGCGACAAAACTGTTTTTT.

The chain carries TRBV18 and TRBJ2-2; 8 nucleotides line up with TRBD1. Trimming at V came to 1 base and at J to 6 bases, leaving 7 bases not matched to a gene. The CDR3 has 16 amino acids. Germline V CDR1 and CDR2: KGHSH, LQKENI. CDR3 residues: CASSPRSGGASGELFF. CDR3 in DNA: TGTGCCAGCTCACCACGCTCAGGGGGCGCATCCGGGGAGCTGTTTTTT.

The V gene is TRBV30, the J gene TRBJ1-1; D is possibly TRBD1 (5 bases). The CDR3 runs to 14 residues. The germline gives CDR1 GTSNPN, CDR2 SVGIG (reference sequence). V was shortened by 4 bases and J by 5 bases, with 17 bases between the two germline ends. CDR3 sequence: CAWIFWGWRTEAFF. In DNA, the CDR3 is TGTGCCTGGATCTTTTGGGGGTGGAGAACTGAAGCTTTCTTT.

The genes are TRBV4-1 and TRBJ2-7, with 9 bases that match TRBD1. This CDR3 has 14 amino acids. V dropped 4 bases and J dropped 2; count of bases not matched to a gene: 3. Germline V gene sequence: CDR1 MGHRA, CDR2 YSYEKL. CDR3 sequence: CASSRGTGPYEQYF. As DNA, the CDR3 is TGCGCCAGCAGCCGGGGGACAGGGCCCTACGAGCAGTACTTC.

J is TRBJ2-1 and V is TRBV11-2; the match to TRBD1 covers 8 bases. This CDR3 comprises 14 residues. Germline lookup yields CDR1 SGHAT and CDR2 FQNNGV. V trimming: 3 bases; J trimming: 7 bases; junction bases outside the gene matches: 5. CDR3 sequence reads: CASSLDRVGNEQFF. CDR3 nucleotide sequence: TGTGCCAGCAGCTTGGACAGGGTGGGAAATGAGCAGTTCTTC. Supplemented by reference TRBV11-2 and TRBJ2-1, the full variable domain reads EAGVAQSPRYKIIEKRQSVAFWCNPISGHATLYWYQQILGQGPKLLIQFQNNGVVDDSQLPKDRFSAERLKGVDSTLKIQPAKLEDSAVYLCASSLDRVGNEQFFGPGTRLTVL.

This CDR3 reads CASSTGPGRELFF. CDR3 DNA: TGCGCCAGCAGCACCGGACCCGGGCGGGAGCTGTTTTTT. This chain uses TRBV5-1 with TRBJ2-2; D unclear. V lost 4 bases and J 9 bases, leaving 13 bases between the germline ends. This CDR3 contains 13 residues. Germline V lookup: CDR1 SGHRS, CDR2 YFSETQ.

V gene TRBV5-1 combines with J gene TRBJ2-3; D is possibly TRBD2 (5 bases). Trimming shortened V by 7 bases and J by 2 bases, and 17 bases separated the two germline ends. Germline V gene data show CDR1 as SGHRS and CDR2 as YFSETQ. CDR3 length equals 15 residues. This chain's CDR3 is CASRSRGDDTDTQYF. The CDR3 DNA reads TGCGCCAGCCGAAGCCGGGGAGACGACACAGATACGCAGTATTTT.

J is TRBJ2-7 and V is TRBV7-6; 8 positions agree with TRBD1. This CDR3 is built from 15 residues. Germline V gene lookup returns CDR1 SGHVS and CDR2 FNYEAQ. Unmatched junction bases numbered 11, after V lost 5 bases and J lost 5 bases. In nucleotides, the CDR3 is TGTGCCAGCAGCACCCAGGACAGGGCAGGGAACGAGCAGTACTTC. Its protein product is CASSTQDRAGNEQYF. The variable domain in full, completed from reference TRBV7-6 and TRBJ2-7, reads GAGVSQSPRYKVTKRGQDVALRCDPISGHVSLYWYRQALGQGPEFLTYFNYEAQQDKSGLPNDRFSAERPEGSISTLTIQRTEQRDSAMYRCASSTQDRAGNEQYFGPGTRLTVT.

The rearrangement joins TRBV18 to TRBJ2-7; D remains ambiguous. The germline V gene has CDR1 KGHSH and CDR2 LQKENI. The CDR3 covers 15 residues. V lost 0 bases and J 2 bases, leaving 11 bases between the germline ends. The CDR3 sequence is CASSPPGRATYEQYF. The CDR3 region has the DNA TGTGCCAGCTCACCACCCGGCCGAGCTACCTACGAGCAGTACTTC.

The chain is built from TRBV6-6 and TRBJ2-7; TRBD1 aligns across 8 bases. The CDR3 runs to 14 residues. Trimming removed 5 bases from V and 6 bases from J; junction bases left unmatched: 9. Germline V gene data show CDR1 as MNHNY and CDR2 as SVGAGI (reference sequence). The CDR3 coding sequence is TGTGCCAGCAGTAGAGTAGGACAGGGTCCCGAGCAGTACTTC. Translated, it gives CASSRVGQGPEQYF.

The chain carries TRBV6-4 and TRBJ2-1, with 10 bases fitting TRBD2. V shed 4 bases and J 9 bases; nucleotides not matched to a gene: 3. There are 13 residues in the CDR3. Germline V gene lookup returns CDR1 MRHNA and CDR2 SNTAGT. This chain's CDR3 is CASSGLAGGEQFF. The DNA of the CDR3 is TGTGCCAGCAGTGGACTAGCGGGCGGTGAGCAGTTCTTC.